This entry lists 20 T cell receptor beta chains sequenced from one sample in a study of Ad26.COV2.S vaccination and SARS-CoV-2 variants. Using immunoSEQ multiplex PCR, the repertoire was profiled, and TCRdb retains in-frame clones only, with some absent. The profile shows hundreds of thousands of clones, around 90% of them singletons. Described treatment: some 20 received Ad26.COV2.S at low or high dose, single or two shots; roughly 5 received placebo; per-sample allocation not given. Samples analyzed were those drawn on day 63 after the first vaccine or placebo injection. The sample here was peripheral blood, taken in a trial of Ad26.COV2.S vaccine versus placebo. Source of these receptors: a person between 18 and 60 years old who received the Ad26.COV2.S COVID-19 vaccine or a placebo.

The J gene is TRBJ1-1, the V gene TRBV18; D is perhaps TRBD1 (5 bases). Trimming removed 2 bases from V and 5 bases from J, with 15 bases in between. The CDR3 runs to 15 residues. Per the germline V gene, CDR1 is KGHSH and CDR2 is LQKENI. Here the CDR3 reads CASSPSGGSGTEAFF. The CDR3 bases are TGTGCCAGCTCACCATCGGGGGGAAGTGGAACTGAAGCTTTCTTT.

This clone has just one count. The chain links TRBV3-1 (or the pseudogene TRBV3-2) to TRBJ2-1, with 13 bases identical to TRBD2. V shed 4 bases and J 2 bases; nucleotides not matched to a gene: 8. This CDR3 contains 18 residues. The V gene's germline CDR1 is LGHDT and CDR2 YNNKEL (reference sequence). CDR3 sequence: CASSPGGTSGTTYNEQFF. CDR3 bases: TGTGCCAGCAGCCCAGGTGGGACTAGCGGGACCACCTACAATGAGCAGTTCTTC.

CDR3 sequence reads: CASSTSTGVLSYEQYF. The CDR3 DNA reads TGTGCCAGTAGTACCTCGACAGGGGTGCTCTCCTACGAGCAGTACTTC. V gene TRBV19 combines with J gene TRBJ2-7; TRBD1 agrees at 8 bases. CDR1 LNHDA and CDR2 SQIVND come from the germline V gene (reference sequence). J gave up 0 bases and V 4 bases, and 8 bases lay outside the gene matches. This CDR3 spans 16 amino acids.

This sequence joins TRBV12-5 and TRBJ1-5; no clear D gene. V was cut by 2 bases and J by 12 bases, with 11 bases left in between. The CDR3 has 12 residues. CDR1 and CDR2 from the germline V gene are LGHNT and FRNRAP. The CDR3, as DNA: TGTGCTAGTGGTTTGTCCTGGAGGGACCAGCATTTT. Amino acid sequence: CASGLSWRDQHF.

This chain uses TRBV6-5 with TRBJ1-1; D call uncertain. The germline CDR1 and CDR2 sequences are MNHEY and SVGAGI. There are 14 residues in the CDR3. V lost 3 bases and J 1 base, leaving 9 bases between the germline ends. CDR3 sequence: CASSYQWENTEAFF. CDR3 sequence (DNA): TGTGCCAGCAGTTATCAGTGGGAGAACACTGAAGCTTTCTTT.

CDR3 residues: CASSEVDPSTDTQYF. DNA of the CDR3: TGTGCCAGCAGTGAAGTAGACCCTAGCACAGATACGCAGTATTTT. This chain links TRBV6-1 with TRBJ2-3, with D uncertain. The germline V gene encodes CDR1 MNHNS and CDR2 SASEGT. The CDR3 runs 15 residues. V was clipped by 1 base and J by 0 bases, with 8 bases between them.

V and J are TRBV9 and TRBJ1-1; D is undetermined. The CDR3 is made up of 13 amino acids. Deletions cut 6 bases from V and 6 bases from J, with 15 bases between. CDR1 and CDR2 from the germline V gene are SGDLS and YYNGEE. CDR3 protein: CASNNPGAPEAFF. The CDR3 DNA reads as TGTGCCAGCAACAACCCCGGTGCGCCTGAAGCTTTCTTT.

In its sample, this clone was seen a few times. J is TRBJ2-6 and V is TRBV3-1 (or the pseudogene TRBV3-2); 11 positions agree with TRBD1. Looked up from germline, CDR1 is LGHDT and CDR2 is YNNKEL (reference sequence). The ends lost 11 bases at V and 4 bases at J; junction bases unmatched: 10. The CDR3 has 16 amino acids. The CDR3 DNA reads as TGTGCCGCGACCGGGACAGGGGGTTTCGGGGCCAACGTCCTGACTTTC. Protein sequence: CAATGTGGFGANVLTF.

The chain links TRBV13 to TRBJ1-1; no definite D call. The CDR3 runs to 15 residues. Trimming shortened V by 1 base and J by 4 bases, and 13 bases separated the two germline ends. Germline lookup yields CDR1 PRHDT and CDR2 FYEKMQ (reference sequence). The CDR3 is CASSLVGGETTEAFF. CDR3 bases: TGTGCCAGCAGCTTAGTAGGTGGGGAGACCACTGAAGCTTTCTTT.

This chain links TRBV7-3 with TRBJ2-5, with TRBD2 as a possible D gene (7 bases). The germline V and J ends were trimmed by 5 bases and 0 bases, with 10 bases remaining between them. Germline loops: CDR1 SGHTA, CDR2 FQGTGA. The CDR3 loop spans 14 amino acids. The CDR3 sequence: CASSRGGNQETQYF. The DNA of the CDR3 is TGTGCCAGCAGCCGCGGGGGCAACCAAGAGACCCAGTACTTC.

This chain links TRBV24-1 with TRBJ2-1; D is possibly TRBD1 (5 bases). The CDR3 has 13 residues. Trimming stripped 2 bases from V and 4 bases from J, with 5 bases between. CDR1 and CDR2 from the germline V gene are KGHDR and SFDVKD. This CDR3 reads CATSDYRYNEQFF. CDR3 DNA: TGTGCCACCAGTGATTACAGGTACAATGAGCAGTTCTTC.

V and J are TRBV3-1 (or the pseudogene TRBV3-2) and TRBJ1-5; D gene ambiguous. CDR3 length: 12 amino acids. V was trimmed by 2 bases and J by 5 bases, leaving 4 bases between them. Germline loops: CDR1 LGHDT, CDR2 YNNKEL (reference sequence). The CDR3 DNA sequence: TGTGCCAGCAGCCAACTTGATCAGCCCCAGCATTTT. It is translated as CASSQLDQPQHF.

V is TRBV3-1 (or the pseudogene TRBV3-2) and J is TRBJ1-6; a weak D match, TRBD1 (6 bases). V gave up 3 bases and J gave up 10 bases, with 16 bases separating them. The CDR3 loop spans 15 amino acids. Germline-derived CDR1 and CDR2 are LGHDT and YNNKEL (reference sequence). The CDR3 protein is CASSQVWTVASPLHF. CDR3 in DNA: TGTGCCAGCAGCCAGGTATGGACAGTTGCATCACCCCTCCACTTT.

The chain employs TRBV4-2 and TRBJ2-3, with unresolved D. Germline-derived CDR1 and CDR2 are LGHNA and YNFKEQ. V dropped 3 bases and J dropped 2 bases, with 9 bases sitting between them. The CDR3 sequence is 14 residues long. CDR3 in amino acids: CASSQPGLTDTQYF. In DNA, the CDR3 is TGTGCCAGCAGCCAGCCGGGCCTCACAGATACGCAGTATTTT.

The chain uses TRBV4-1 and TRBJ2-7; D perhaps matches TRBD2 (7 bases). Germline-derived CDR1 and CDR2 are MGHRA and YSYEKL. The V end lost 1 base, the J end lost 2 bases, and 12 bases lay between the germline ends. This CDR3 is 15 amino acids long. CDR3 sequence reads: CASSQAKGGTYEQYF. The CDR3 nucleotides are TGCGCCAGCAGCCAAGCGAAGGGGGGGACCTACGAGCAGTACTTC.

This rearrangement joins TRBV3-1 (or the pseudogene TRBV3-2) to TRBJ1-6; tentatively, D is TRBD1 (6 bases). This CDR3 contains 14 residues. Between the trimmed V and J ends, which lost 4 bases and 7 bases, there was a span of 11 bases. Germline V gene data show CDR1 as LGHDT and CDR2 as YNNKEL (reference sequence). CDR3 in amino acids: CASSLVGANSPLHF. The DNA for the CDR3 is TGTGCCAGCAGCCTGGTGGGGGCGAATTCACCCCTCCACTTT.

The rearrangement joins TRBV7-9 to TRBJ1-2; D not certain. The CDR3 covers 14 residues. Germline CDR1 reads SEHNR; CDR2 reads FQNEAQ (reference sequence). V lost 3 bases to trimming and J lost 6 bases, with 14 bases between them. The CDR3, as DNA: TGTGCCAGCAGCTTTCTCGGGGAAGGGAATGGCTACACCTTC. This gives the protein CASSFLGEGNGYTF. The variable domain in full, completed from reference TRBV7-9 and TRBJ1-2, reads DTGVSQNPRHKITKRGQNVTFRCDPISEHNRLYWYRQTLGQGPEFLTYFQNEAQLEKSRLLSDRFSAERPKGSFSTLEIQRTEQGDSAMYLCASSFLGEGNGYTFGSGTRLTVV.

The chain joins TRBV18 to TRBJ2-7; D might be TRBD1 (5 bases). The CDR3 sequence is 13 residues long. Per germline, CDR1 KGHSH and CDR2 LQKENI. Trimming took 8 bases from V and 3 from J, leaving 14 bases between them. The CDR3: CASNSGSRYEQYF. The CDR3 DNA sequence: TGTGCCAGCAATTCAGGGTCCCGCTACGAGCAGTACTTC.

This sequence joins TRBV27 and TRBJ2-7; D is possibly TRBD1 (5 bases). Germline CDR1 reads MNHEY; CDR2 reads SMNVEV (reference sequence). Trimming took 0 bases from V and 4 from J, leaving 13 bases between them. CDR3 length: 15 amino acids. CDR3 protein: CASSLSGQGWYEQYF. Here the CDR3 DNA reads TGTGCCAGCAGTTTATCGGGCCAGGGCTGGTACGAGCAGTACTTC.

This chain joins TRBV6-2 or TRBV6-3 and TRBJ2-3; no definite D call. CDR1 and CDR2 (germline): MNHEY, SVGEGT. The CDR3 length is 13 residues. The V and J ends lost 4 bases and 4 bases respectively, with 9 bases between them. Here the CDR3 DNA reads TGTGCCAGCAGTTTCGGTCCCGCAGATACGCAGTATTTT. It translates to CASSFGPADTQYF.